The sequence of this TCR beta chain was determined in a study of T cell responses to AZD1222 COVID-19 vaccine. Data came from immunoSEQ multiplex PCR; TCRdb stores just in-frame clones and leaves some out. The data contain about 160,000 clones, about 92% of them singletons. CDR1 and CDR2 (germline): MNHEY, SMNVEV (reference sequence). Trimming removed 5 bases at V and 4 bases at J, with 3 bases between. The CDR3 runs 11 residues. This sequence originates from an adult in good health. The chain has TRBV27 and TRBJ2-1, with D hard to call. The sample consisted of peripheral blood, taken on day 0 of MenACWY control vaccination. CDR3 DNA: TGTGCCAGCAGTCTATACAATGAGCAGTTCTTC. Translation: CASSLYNEQFF.